The 10 T cell receptor beta chains below were found in one sample sequenced in a study of shared clonotypes between healthy human individuals. Data came from immunoSEQ multiplex PCR; TCRdb stores just in-frame clones and leaves some out. The table has roughly 2.2 million clones, 85% to 95% seen once. The sample was naive CD4+ T cells from PBMCs. Described subset: CD45RA+ positively selected. The receptor source for this set is a man aged 18 to 35 in good health. Some clones in this sample may be carry-over from other donors' samples.

The chain joins TRBV7-3 to TRBJ2-1, with D uncertain. This CDR3 has 13 amino acids. Trimming took off 4 bases at V and 8 bases at J, with 12 bases between the two ends. The V gene's germline CDR1 is SGHTA and CDR2 FQGTGA. CDR3 sequence: CASSWDIEDEQFF. The CDR3 DNA reads TGTGCCAGCAGCTGGGATATCGAGGATGAGCAGTTCTTC.

This clone occurred once. The rearrangement joins TRBV7-3 to TRBJ2-1, with D unresolved. The CDR3 runs to 17 residues. The germline V gene encodes CDR1 SGHTA and CDR2 FQGTGA. V was shortened by 0 bases and J by 7 bases, with 19 bases between the two germline ends. CDR3 sequence reads: CASSLTLAGYQQNEQFF. In DNA, the CDR3 is TGTGCCAGCAGCTTAACGTTAGCCGGGTATCAACAGAATGAGCAGTTCTTC.

The chain links TRBV10-2 to TRBJ2-7; D remains unclear. Germline V CDR1 and CDR2: WSHSY, SAAADI. V shed 0 bases and J shed 4 bases, with 10 bases lying between them. The CDR3 covers 14 residues. The CDR3 protein is CASSESTLGYEQYF. CDR3 nucleotide sequence: TGCGCCAGCAGTGAGTCGACTCTCGGTTACGAGCAGTACTTC.

V gene TRBV5-1 combines with J gene TRBJ2-3; tentative D call: TRBD2 (5 bases). The CDR3 loop spans 14 amino acids. Germline CDR1 SGHRS, CDR2 YFSETQ. Between the trimmed V and J ends, which lost 3 bases and 2 bases, there was a span of 10 bases. DNA of the CDR3: TGCGCCAGCAGCTGGACTGGCTACACAGATACGCAGTATTTT. This gives the protein CASSWTGYTDTQYF. Variable domain in full (rest from reference TRBV5-1 and TRBJ2-3): KAGVTQTPRYLIKTRGQQVTLSCSPISGHRSVSWYQQTPGQGLQFLFEYFSETQRNKGNFPGRFSGRQFSNSRSEMNVSTLELGDSALYLCASSWTGYTDTQYFGPGTRLTVL.

The chain couples TRBV5-1 to TRBJ2-7; possibly TRBD1 for D (6 bases). V was cut by 4 bases and J by 8 bases, with 16 bases left in between. Germline lookup yields CDR1 SGHRS and CDR2 YFSETQ. There are 13 residues in the CDR3. In nucleotides, the CDR3 is TGCGCCAGCAGCACCGAGGGACAAGCTAAGCAGTACTTC. It specifies CASSTEGQAKQYF.

The chain carries TRBV28 and TRBJ2-5; 8 bases map to TRBD2. This CDR3 comprises 16 residues. Germline V gives CDR1 MDHEN, CDR2 SYDVKM. Trimming cost V 2 bases and J 4 bases; bases outside gene matches: 9. CDR3 loop: CASSLGLSGTVETQYF. CDR3 coding DNA: TGTGCCAGCAGTTTAGGACTTAGCGGGACGGTAGAGACCCAGTACTTC.

The V gene is TRBV28, the J gene TRBJ2-3; TRBD2 matches 7 bases. V was pared by 7 bases and J by 1 base, with 8 bases of the junction left unmatched. The CDR3 totals 15 residues. CDR1 is MDHEN and CDR2 is SYDVKM in the germline V gene. This CDR3 is CASNLPGLRTDTQYF. Here the CDR3 DNA reads TGTGCCAGCAACCTTCCGGGACTACGCACAGATACGCAGTATTTT.

The genes are TRBV13 and TRBJ2-2, with a possible D match to TRBD1 (5 bases). The V and J ends lost 5 bases and 2 bases respectively, with 12 bases between them. The CDR3 totals 15 residues. CDR1 is PRHDT and CDR2 is FYEKMQ in the germline V gene (reference sequence). The CDR3 DNA reads TGTGCCAGCAGCCGCTACAGGATAAACACCGGGGAGCTGTTTTTT. This gives the protein CASSRYRINTGELFF.

The chain has TRBV6-1 and TRBJ1-1; 9 bases line up with TRBD1. The V gene end was trimmed by 2 bases and the J gene end by 2 bases; junction bases not matched to a gene: 3. The germline CDR1 and CDR2 sequences are MNHNS and SASEGT. The CDR3 totals 15 residues. The CDR3 DNA reads as TGTGCCAGCAGTGAAACAGGGGGCGCAAACACTGAAGCTTTCTTT. The encoded protein is CASSETGGANTEAFF.

The V call is TRBV25-1, the J call TRBJ2-5; D not certain. Trimming removed 2 bases from V and 1 base from J, with 8 bases in between. The CDR3 runs 14 residues. Germline CDR1 and CDR2: MGHDK and SYGVNS. The CDR3 region is CASSEPGGQETQYF. The DNA for the CDR3 is TGTGCCAGCAGTGAACCCGGCGGCCAAGAGACCCAGTACTTC.